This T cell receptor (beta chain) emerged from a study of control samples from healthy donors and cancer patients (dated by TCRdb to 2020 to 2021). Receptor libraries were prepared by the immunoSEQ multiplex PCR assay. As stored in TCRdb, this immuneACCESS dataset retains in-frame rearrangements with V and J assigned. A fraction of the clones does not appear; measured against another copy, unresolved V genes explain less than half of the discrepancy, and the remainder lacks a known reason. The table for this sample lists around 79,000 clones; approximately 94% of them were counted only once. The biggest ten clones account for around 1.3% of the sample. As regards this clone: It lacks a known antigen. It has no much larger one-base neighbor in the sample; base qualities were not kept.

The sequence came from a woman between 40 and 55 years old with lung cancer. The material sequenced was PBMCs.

The CDR3 protein sequence reads: CASSLDRAGELFF. The base sequence is TGTGCCAGCAGCTTAGATCGGGCCGGGGAGCTGTTTTTT. This receptor chain uses TRBV11-3 and TRBJ2-2, with the D segment identity uncertain. At the junction V is shortened by 0 bases and J by 6 bases, with 5 bases in between. CDR1 and CDR2, looked up from the germline V gene, are SGHNT and YENEEA. The CDR3 runs 13 amino acids, cysteine and phenylalanine included. The sequence is cut down to CDR3 DNA, 39 bases in frame from base 1.